The entry that follows covers one T cell receptor beta chain sequence. The CDR3 sequence is 16 residues long. V lost 6 bases and J lost 0; bases outside the gene matches: 5. The germline V gene encodes CDR1 SEHNR and CDR2 FQNEAQ (reference sequence). Only in-frame clones appear in the TCRdb table, and some are missing; sequencing was by immunoSEQ multiplex PCR. The table records about 200,000 clones, about 90% of them present only once. The data are from a study of blood T cell repertoires in COVID-19. This receptor was identified in a young woman who had recovered from COVID-19. The rearrangement links TRBV7-9 to TRBJ2-3; TRBD2 aligns across 11 bases. The material sequenced was PBMCs or T cells enriched from blood (not recorded which). The CDR3 DNA sequence: TGTGCCAGCAGTCAGGGACTAGCGGCTAGCACAGATACGCAGTATTTT. Translation gives CASSQGLAASTDTQYF.